This passage covers 30 T cell receptor beta chains from one sample sequenced in a study of CD8 T cells in ankylosing spondylitis. TCRdb re-called the 5' RACE reads through MiXCR, storing one row per CDR3 protein. The sample consists of about 160,000 distinct CDR3 sequences, around 42% of them appearing once. Sequences were obtained from synovial fluid, either unsorted or a sorted T cell fraction (not recorded which). The receptor set was obtained from a male donor with ankylosing spondylitis.

The V and J genes are TRBV7-9 and TRBJ1-4; the D gene is possibly TRBD1 (5 bases). In germline, CDR1 is SEHNR, CDR2 FQNEAQ (reference sequence). The CDR3 spans 14 residues. The germline V and J ends were trimmed by 5 bases and 5 bases, with 12 bases remaining between them. CDR3 in amino acids: CASSLPGRNEKLFF. CDR3 nucleotide sequence: TGTGCCAGCAGCCTCCCGGGGCGCAATGAAAAACTGTTTTTT.

This rearrangement joins TRBV4-1 to TRBJ1-5; D unresolved. The V end was cut by 1 base, the J end by 0 bases, with 19 bases between. The length of the CDR3 is 19 residues. The V gene's germline CDR1 is MGHRA and CDR2 YSYEKL. CDR3 region: CASSQGGVGNHYSNQPQHF. The CDR3 DNA sequence: TGCGCCAGCAGCCAAGGGGGAGTGGGGAACCACTATAGCAATCAGCCCCAGCATTTT.

This chain joins TRBV7-9 and TRBJ1-2; no firm D call. Germline V gene sequence: CDR1 SEHNR, CDR2 FQNEAQ (reference sequence). Between the trimmed V and J ends, which lost 5 bases and 4 bases, there was a span of 17 bases. CDR3 length equals 15 residues. The CDR3 region has the DNA TGTGCCAGCAGCACCCATTCTGGCATACTCTATGGCTACACCTTC. Its translation is CASSTHSGILYGYTF.

There are a few counts of this clonotype. The chain uses TRBV20-1 and TRBJ2-2; D gene ambiguous. Per germline, CDR1 DFQATT and CDR2 SNEGSKA (reference sequence). V was cut by 3 bases and J by 0 bases, with 8 bases left in between. The CDR3 is 14 residues long. This CDR3 reads CSASELTNTGELFF. The CDR3 coding sequence is TGCAGTGCTAGTGAGCTAACGAACACCGGGGAGCTGTTTTTT.

This clonotype was detected only a few times. The chain is built from TRBV5-1 and TRBJ2-7, with 7 bases that match TRBD2. V was clipped by 5 bases and J by 5 bases; unmatched bases: 4. The V gene's germline CDR1 is SGHRS and CDR2 YFSETQ. This CDR3 is built from 12 residues. Here the CDR3 reads CASRETSHEQYF. The DNA for the CDR3 is TGCGCCAGCAGGGAGACTAGCCACGAGCAGTACTTC.

The CDR3 is CASSLVWRGGYTF. CDR3 sequence (DNA): TGCGCCAGCAGCTTGGTGTGGCGAGGTGGCTACACCTTC. The chain links TRBV5-1 to TRBJ1-2; the D is unclear. Looked up from germline, CDR1 is SGHRS and CDR2 is YFSETQ. V was trimmed by 0 bases and J by 7 bases, leaving 10 bases between them. The CDR3 length is 13 residues.

The DNA of the CDR3 is TGTGCCAGCAGGAACACAGGGCGTGAGACTGAAGCTTTCTTT. As protein: CASRNTGRETEAFF. The rearrangement uses TRBV6-2 or TRBV6-3 and TRBJ1-1; a weak D match, TRBD1 (6 bases). CDR1 is MNHEY, CDR2 SVGEGT, per germline. Trimming cost V 6 bases and J 5 bases, with 16 bases left between them. This CDR3 contains 14 residues.

This chain connects TRBV2 to TRBJ1-4; perhaps TRBD1 as D (5 bases). Trimming pared 3 bases from V and 1 base from J, leaving 9 bases between. The CDR3 consists of 15 residues. Germline V gene data show CDR1 as SNHLY and CDR2 as FYNNEI. CDR3 loop: CASSEFQGTNEKLFF. The DNA for the CDR3 is TGTGCCAGCAGTGAGTTCCAGGGAACTAATGAAAAACTGTTTTTT.

This chain joins TRBV24-1 and TRBJ2-1; D unresolved. Trimming shortened V by 5 bases and J by 8 bases, and 18 bases separated the two germline ends. CDR3 length: 15 residues. CDR1 and CDR2 (germline): KGHDR, SFDVKD. The CDR3 here is CATSVPGPPYDEQFF. The CDR3 DNA reads TGTGCCACCAGTGTTCCCGGACCACCATACGATGAGCAGTTCTTC.

The chain carries TRBV4-2 and TRBJ2-7, with TRBD1 as a possible D gene (6 bases). V lost 2 bases, J lost 1 base, and 12 bases lay in between. In germline, CDR1 is LGHNA, CDR2 YNFKEQ. The CDR3 spans 15 residues. The chain's CDR3 is CASSQKQGWSYEQYF. The CDR3 region has the DNA TGTGCCAGCAGCCAAAAACAGGGTTGGTCCTACGAGCAGTACTTC.

This clonotype was found a few times. The chain recombines TRBV5-1 with TRBJ1-4; 8 nucleotides align to TRBD1. The CDR3 covers 15 residues. Trimming took 4 bases from V and 6 from J; bases not matched to a gene: 8. Germline loops: CDR1 SGHRS, CDR2 YFSETQ. CDR3 coding DNA: TGCGCCAGCAGCACCTACAGGGGGTCTGATGAAAAACTGTTTTTT. This translates into CASSTYRGSDEKLFF.

This clonotype was recorded at least ten times. The CDR3 sequence is CASSPGFGGWYGYTF. The CDR3 coding sequence is TGTGCCAGCAGCCCGGGATTTGGAGGGTGGTATGGCTACACCTTC. This chain links TRBV3-1 with TRBJ1-2, with D hard to call. This CDR3 region has 15 residues. Trimming pared 4 bases from V and 5 bases from J, leaving 17 bases between. Germline V gene lookup returns CDR1 LGHDT and CDR2 YNNKEL (reference sequence).

The chain uses TRBV5-1 and TRBJ2-3; 7 bases are a match to TRBD1. J was trimmed by 2 bases and V by 2 bases; bases with no gene match: 8. This CDR3 has 16 amino acids. Germline CDR1 reads SGHRS; CDR2 reads YFSETQ. CDR3 nucleotide sequence: TGCGCCAGCAGCTTTCGGGACAGAAGAGTCACAGATACGCAGTATTTT. Translated: CASSFRDRRVTDTQYF.

This chain's CDR3 is CASSVGQGGKNQPQHF. The CDR3 DNA follows: TGTGCCAGCAGCGTAGGACAGGGGGGAAAAAATCAGCCCCAGCATTTT. This chain connects TRBV9 to TRBJ1-5; 9 nucleotides line up with TRBD1. The CDR3 is 16 amino acids. After removal of 0 bases from V and 4 bases from J, the junction contained 5 bases not matched to a gene. Germline assignment: CDR1 SGDLS and CDR2 YYNGEE. The whole variable domain, remainder taken from reference TRBV9 and TRBJ1-5, is DSGVTQTPKHLITATGQRVTLRCSPRSGDLSVYWYQQSLDQGLQFLIQYYNGEERAKGNILERFSAQQFPDLHSELNLSSLELGDSALYFCASSVGQGGKNQPQHFGDGTRLSIL.

V is TRBV11-2 and J is TRBJ1-2; D remains ambiguous. This CDR3 region has 13 residues. The V end was cut by 1 base, the J end by 2 bases, with 5 bases between. The germline gives CDR1 SGHAT, CDR2 FQNNGV. The CDR3 region has the DNA TGTGCCAGCAGCTTAGCAGTGAACTATGGCTACACCTTC. Its protein product is CASSLAVNYGYTF.

This chain links TRBV9 with TRBJ2-1; 7 bases match TRBD2. The ends lost 0 bases at V and 6 bases at J; junction bases unmatched: 6. This CDR3 region has 15 residues. CDR1 and CDR2 (germline): SGDLS, YYNGEE. Written as DNA, the CDR3 is TGTGCCAGCAGCGTAGGACTAGCCTTTGCCAATGAGCAGTTCTTC. It codes for CASSVGLAFANEQFF.

Judged by abundance, this clonotype is medium-sized. The V and J genes are TRBV24-1 and TRBJ1-5; D might be TRBD1 (5 bases). The germline CDR1 and CDR2 sequences are KGHDR and SFDVKD. The CDR3 contains 16 residues. Trimming took off 3 bases at V and 6 bases at J, with 17 bases between the two ends. The CDR3 loop is CATSDGDRDGFQPQHF. The CDR3 DNA reads as TGTGCCACCAGTGATGGAGACAGAGATGGCTTTCAGCCCCAGCATTTT.

This clonotype appeared many times. The chain employs TRBV19 and TRBJ2-2; TRBD2 agrees at 8 bases. Germline V CDR1 and CDR2: LNHDA, SQIVND (reference sequence). The V and J ends lost 3 bases and 3 bases, in that order; junction bases with no gene match: 3. This CDR3 has 15 amino acids. CDR3 loop: CASSILLADTGELFF. The CDR3 bases are TGTGCCAGTAGTATCTTACTAGCGGACACCGGGGAGCTGTTTTTT. The full variable domain, completed using reference TRBV19 and TRBJ2-2, is DGGITQSPKYLFRKEGQNVTLSCEQNLNHDAMYWYRQDPGQGLRLIYYSQIVNDFQKGDIAEGYSVSREKKESFPLTVTSAQKNPTAFYLCASSILLADTGELFFGEGSRLTVL.

The chain has TRBV2 and TRBJ1-4; D is perhaps TRBD1 (5 bases). Deletions cut 10 bases from V and 0 bases from J, with 21 bases between. The germline V gene has CDR1 SNHLY and CDR2 FYNNEI. This CDR3 comprises 17 residues. This CDR3 reads CATLPGPLVATNEKLFF. The CDR3 DNA is TGTGCCACCCTCCCGGGACCTCTAGTTGCAACTAATGAAAAACTGTTTTTT.

This chain connects TRBV6-2 or TRBV6-3 to TRBJ1-1; no definite D call. The CDR3 totals 14 residues. V lost 2 bases and J 7 bases, leaving 14 bases between the germline ends. The germline CDR1 and CDR2 sequences are MNHEY and SVGEGT. The CDR3 DNA reads as TGTGCCAGCAGTTACAAGGCTTGGGGTTTTGAAGCTTTCTTT. Translated, it gives CASSYKAWGFEAFF.

V usage is TRBV18 and J usage is TRBJ2-7; the D gene is possibly TRBD1 (6 bases). CDR3 length: 14 residues. The germline CDR1 and CDR2 sequences are KGHSH and LQKENI. Trimming stripped 3 bases from V and 2 bases from J, with 11 bases between. CDR3 nucleotide sequence: TGTGCCAGCTCACCGTCCCGGGACACCTACGAGCAGTACTTC. Translated: CASSPSRDTYEQYF.

This clonotype was counted between two and nine times. The rearrangement joins TRBV4-3 to TRBJ2-7, with unresolved D. Trimming shortened V by 2 bases and J by 1 base, and 9 bases separated the two germline ends. CDR3 length equals 14 residues. Germline-derived CDR1 and CDR2 are LGHNA and YSLEER. CDR3 coding DNA: TGCGCCAGCAGCCAACGGGTAGTGTCCTACGAGCAGTACTTC. Translated, it gives CASSQRVVSYEQYF.

V is TRBV6-5 and J is TRBJ1-2; TRBD1 aligns across 9 bases. The CDR3 runs to 16 residues. CDR1 and CDR2 (germline): MNHEY, SVGAGI. The junction had 6 bases not matched to a gene; V was cut back by 0 bases and J by 4 bases. The CDR3 bases are TGTGCCAGCAGTTACTCTTGGGACAGGGATTTCTATGGCTACACCTTC. It translates to CASSYSWDRDFYGYTF.

The V and J genes are TRBV7-4 and TRBJ2-5; the D gene could be TRBD1 or TRBD2 (5 bases each). V was cut by 5 bases and J by 1 base, with 14 bases left in between. The CDR3 has 15 amino acids. Per germline, CDR1 SGHVT and CDR2 SQSDAQ. The CDR3 is CASSLGPGTQETQYF. The CDR3 DNA reads as TGTGCCAGCAGCCTAGGCCCCGGGACCCAAGAGACCCAGTACTTC.

The table lists this clonotype with a few counts. At one boundary the junction diverges from the germline segment, which might be a read error. The chain uses TRBV27 and TRBJ2-2; no firm D call. Germline V gene lookup returns CDR1 MNHEY and CDR2 SMNVEV (reference sequence). The CDR3 contains 14 residues. CDR3 sequence: CASSFVRETGELFF. CDR3 sequence (DNA): TGTGCCAGCAGTTTTGTAAGGGAAACCGGAGAGCTGTTTTTT.

The chain recombines TRBV7-8 with TRBJ1-2; D gene uncertain. V lost 1 base and J lost 0, with 12 bases in between. The germline gives CDR1 SGHVS, CDR2 FQNEAQ. CDR3 length: 16 amino acids. The CDR3 sequence is CASSLGGGRANYGYTF. Here the CDR3 DNA reads TGTGCCAGCAGCTTAGGTGGAGGCCGAGCTAACTATGGCTACACCTTC.

This clonotype appeared once. The chain carries TRBV12-3 or TRBV12-4 and TRBJ1-2; D is undetermined. The CDR3 is 13 residues long. Trimming cost V 5 bases and J 6 bases, with 13 bases left between them. CDR3 sequence: CASSPWQRDGYTF. CDR3 DNA: TGTGCCAGCAGTCCTTGGCAGCGCGATGGCTACACCTTC.

The genes are TRBV6-2 or TRBV6-3 and TRBJ2-2, with D maybe TRBD1 (5 bases). The CDR3 has 16 residues. The V and J ends lost 0 bases and 1 base respectively, with 9 bases between them. From germline, CDR1 is MNHEY and CDR2 SVGEGT. The CDR3 DNA reads as TGTGCCAGCAGTTACTCGGACACCCTGAACACCGGGGAGCTGTTTTTT. This translates into CASSYSDTLNTGELFF.

The chain couples TRBV4-3 to TRBJ1-5; D is unclear. Looked up from germline, CDR1 is LGHNA and CDR2 is YSLEER. Trimming shortened V by 0 bases and J by 2 bases, and 14 bases separated the two germline ends. This CDR3 comprises 17 residues. Here the CDR3 reads CASSQDLESYGNQPQHF. CDR3 DNA: TGCGCCAGCAGCCAAGACTTGGAGTCCTATGGCAATCAGCCCCAGCATTTT.

This clonotype was detected a few times. The chain has TRBV4-1 and TRBJ1-2; the D gene is possibly TRBD1 (5 bases). Germline CDR1 is MGHRA and CDR2 is YSYEKL. V was cut by 0 bases and J by 4 bases, with 15 bases left in between. The CDR3 is 16 residues long. The CDR3 here is CASSQDRGTEPYGYTF. CDR3 bases: TGCGCCAGCAGCCAAGATCGAGGGACGGAGCCCTATGGCTACACCTTC.